This T cell receptor (beta chain) was sequenced in a study of blood T cell repertoires in COVID-19. Ages ranged from about 18 to 89 years, with residence in 24 US areas. Participants had their cohort set by participant-reported clinical history. This CDR3 region has 12 residues. CDR1 MDHEN and CDR2 SYDVKM come from the germline V gene. V shed 5 bases and J shed 8 bases, with 12 bases lying between them. Original data processing: Estimation of nucleated cell counts was performed using reference gene primer amplification. This table comes from immunoSEQ multiplex PCR, and its TCRdb copy is limited to in-frame clones, with some not included. V and J calls and clone size are given by that table; D and trimming were obtained from the DNA. The sample contains a few hundred thousand clones, 80% to 90% of which appear only once.

Material for sequencing was PBMCs or T cells enriched from blood (not recorded which). The origin of this receptor is a man in his thirties or forties in a cohort exposed to, infected with or recovered from COVID-19 (not recorded which). The chain employs TRBV28 and TRBJ1-2, with D possibly TRBD1 on 5 matching bases. DNA of the CDR3: TGTGCCAGCAGTCTCAGGGTTAAGGGCTACACCTTC. This gives the protein CASSLRVKGYTF.